This T cell receptor (beta chain) came from a study of sequential checkpoint blockade in melanoma. CDR1 and CDR2 (germline): SGHTA, FQGTGA. This CDR3 is built from 15 residues. V was cut by 0 bases and J by 5 bases, with 13 bases left in between. Treatment given: randomized to nivolumab then ipilimumab (arm A) or the reverse (arm B). Data came from immunoSEQ multiplex PCR; TCRdb stores just in-frame clones and leaves some out. The sample lists under 20,000 clones, 80% occurring once. The sample in question was CD8+ T cells sorted from blood (inferred from file names), obtained from a patient given nivolumab and ipilimumab in sequence. The chain joins TRBV7-3 to TRBJ1-1; D gene unclear. The TCR originated in a human donor with melanoma. The CDR3 sequence: CASSLTAGVGTEAFF. DNA for the CDR3: TGTGCCAGCAGCTTAACGGCCGGGGTAGGGACTGAAGCTTTCTTT.